This T cell receptor (beta chain) came from a study of blood T cell repertoires in COVID-19. About the research overall: Samples of COVID-19 (acute and convalescent) were obtained from the United States, Italy and Spain. In each case, the material was cDNA or gDNA derived from T cells, B-cell-depleted T cells, or PBMCs.

This CDR3 contains 15 residues. Trimming shortened V by 6 bases and J by 0 bases, and 12 bases separated the two germline ends. Germline V gene sequence: CDR1 SGHTA, CDR2 FQGTGA. Per the study methods: Amplifying reference gene primers gave estimates of nucleated cell counts. The assay was immunoSEQ multiplex PCR, and TCRdb's table has in-frame clones only and misses some. The V and J calls and clone size are taken from that table; D and trimming were inferred from the DNA. The table has 200,000 to 300,000 clones, around four fifths seen once. Sequenced material: peripheral blood. The sequence derives from a man in his sixties with acute or convalescent COVID-19. This chain uses TRBV7-3 with TRBJ2-1, with unresolved D. This CDR3 is CASSLRPSSYNEQFF. The CDR3 coding sequence is TGTGCCAGCAGTCTCCGACCTAGCTCCTACAATGAGCAGTTCTTC. The variable domain in full, completed from reference TRBV7-3 and TRBJ2-1, reads GAGVSQTPSNKVTEKGKYVELRCDPISGHTALYWYRQSLGQGPEFLIYFQGTGAADDSGLPNDRFFAVRPEGSVSTLKIQRTERGDSAVYLCASSLRPSSYNEQFFGPGTRLTVL.